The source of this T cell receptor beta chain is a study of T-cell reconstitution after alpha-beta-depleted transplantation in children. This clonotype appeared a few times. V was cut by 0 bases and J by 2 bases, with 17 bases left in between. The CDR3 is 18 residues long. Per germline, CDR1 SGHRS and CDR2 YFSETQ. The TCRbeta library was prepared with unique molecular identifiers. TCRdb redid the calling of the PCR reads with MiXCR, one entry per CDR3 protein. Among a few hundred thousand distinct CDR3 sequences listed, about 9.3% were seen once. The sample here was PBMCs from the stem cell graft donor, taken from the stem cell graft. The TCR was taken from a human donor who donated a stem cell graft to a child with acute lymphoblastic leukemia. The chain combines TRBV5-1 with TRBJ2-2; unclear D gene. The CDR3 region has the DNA TGCGCCAGCAGCTTGGCGTCTACCGCCATGATAAACACCGGGGAGCTGTTTTTT. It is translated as CASSLASTAMINTGELFF.